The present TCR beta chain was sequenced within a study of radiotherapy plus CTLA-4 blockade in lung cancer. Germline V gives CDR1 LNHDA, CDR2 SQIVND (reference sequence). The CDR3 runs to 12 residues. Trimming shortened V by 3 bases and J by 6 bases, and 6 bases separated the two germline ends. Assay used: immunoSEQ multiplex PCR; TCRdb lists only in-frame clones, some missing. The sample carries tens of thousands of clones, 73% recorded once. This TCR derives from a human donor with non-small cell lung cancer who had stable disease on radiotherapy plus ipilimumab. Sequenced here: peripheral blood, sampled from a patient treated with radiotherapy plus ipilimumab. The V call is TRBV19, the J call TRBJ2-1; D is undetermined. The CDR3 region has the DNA TGTGCCAGTAGTATGATGGGCAATGAGCAGTTCTTC. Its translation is CASSMMGNEQFF.